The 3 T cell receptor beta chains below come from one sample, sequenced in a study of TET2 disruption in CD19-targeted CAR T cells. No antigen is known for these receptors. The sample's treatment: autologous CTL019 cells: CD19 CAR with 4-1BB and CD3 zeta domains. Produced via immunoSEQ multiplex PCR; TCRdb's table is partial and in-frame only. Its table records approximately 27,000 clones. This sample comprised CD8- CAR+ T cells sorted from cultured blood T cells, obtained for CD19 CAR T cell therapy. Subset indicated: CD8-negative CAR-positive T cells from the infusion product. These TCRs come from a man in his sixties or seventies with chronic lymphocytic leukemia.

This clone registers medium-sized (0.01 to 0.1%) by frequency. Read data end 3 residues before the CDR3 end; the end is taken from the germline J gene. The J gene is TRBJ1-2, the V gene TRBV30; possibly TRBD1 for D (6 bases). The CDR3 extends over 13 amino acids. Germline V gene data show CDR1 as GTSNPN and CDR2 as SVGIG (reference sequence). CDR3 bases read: TGTGCCTGGACCGCGCAACTAACAGGGGGC. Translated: CAWTAQLTGG. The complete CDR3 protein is CAWTAQLTGGYTF.

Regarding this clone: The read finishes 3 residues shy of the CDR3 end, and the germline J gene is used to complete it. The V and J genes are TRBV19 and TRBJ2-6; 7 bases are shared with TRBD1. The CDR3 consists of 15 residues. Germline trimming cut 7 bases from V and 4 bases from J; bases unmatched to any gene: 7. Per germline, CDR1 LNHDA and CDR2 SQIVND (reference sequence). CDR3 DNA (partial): TGTGCCAGTACTGGACAGGCCGCAGGGGCCAACGTC. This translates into CASTGQAAGANV. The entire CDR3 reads CASTGQAAGANVLTF.

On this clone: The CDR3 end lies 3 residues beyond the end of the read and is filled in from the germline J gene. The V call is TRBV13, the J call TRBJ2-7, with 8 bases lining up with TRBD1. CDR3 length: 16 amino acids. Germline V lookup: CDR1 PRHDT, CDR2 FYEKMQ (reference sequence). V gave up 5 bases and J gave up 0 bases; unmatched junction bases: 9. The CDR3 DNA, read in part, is TGTGCCAGCAGCCCTCGGGACAGGCGTAGCTCCTACGAG. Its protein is CASSPRDRRSSYE. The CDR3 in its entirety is CASSPRDRRSSYEQYF.